The next 26 T cell receptor beta chains were all read from a single sample in a study of cytomegalovirus exposure and HLA in healthy donors. Use of 60 Vbeta and 13 Jbeta primers characterized the PCR. TCRdb's copy holds only in-frame clones and misses some; the assay was immunoSEQ multiplex PCR. The sample shows about 79,000 clones, 70% to 85% of them seen only once. The source material was PBMCs. The receptors were gathered from a man in his sixties in good health and CMV-seronegative.

The V gene is TRBV14, the J gene TRBJ2-7, with 13 nucleotides matching TRBD2. J was trimmed by 3 bases and V by 4 bases; bases with no gene match: 15. Germline assignment: CDR1 SGHDN and CDR2 FVKESK. This CDR3 is 19 amino acids long. The CDR3 loop reads CASSPQRLAGGPRIYEQYF. DNA for the CDR3: TGTGCCAGCAGCCCCCAACGACTAGCGGGGGGCCCCAGGATCTACGAGCAGTACTTC.

This clone appeared once. The J gene is TRBJ2-4, the V gene TRBV2; TRBD1 matches at 9 bases. Germline CDR1 and CDR2: SNHLY and FYNNEI. The trim removed 7 bases at V and 5 bases at J, leaving 12 bases unmatched. CDR3 length: 16 amino acids. CDR3 amino acids: CASKESATGGQNIQYF. The CDR3 region has the DNA TGTGCCAGCAAAGAGTCGGCGACAGGGGGTCAAAACATTCAGTACTTC.

This sequence joins TRBV11-2 and TRBJ2-3; tentatively, D is TRBD2 (7 bases). CDR3 size: 16 residues. Looked up from germline, CDR1 is SGHAT and CDR2 is FQNNGV. V lost 1 base to trimming and J lost 4 bases, with 15 bases between them. The CDR3, as DNA: TGTGCCAGCAGCTTAGTTCGGGGGGCCGGGGCAGATACGCAGTATTTT. This codes for CASSLVRGAGADTQYF. The variable domain in full, with the rest retrieved from reference TRBV11-2 and TRBJ2-3, is EAGVAQSPRYKIIEKRQSVAFWCNPISGHATLYWYQQILGQGPKLLIQFQNNGVVDDSQLPKDRFSAERLKGVDSTLKIQPAKLEDSAVYLCASSLVRGAGADTQYFGPGTRLTVL.

This clone showed up just once. The chain recombines TRBV6-5 with TRBJ2-4; TRBD1 is a possible D gene (5 bases). The V end was cut by 5 bases, the J end by 3 bases, with 11 bases between. CDR3 length: 14 residues. Germline V gives CDR1 MNHEY, CDR2 SVGAGI. The CDR3 DNA reads TGTGCCAGCAGTCGACAGAGAGACAAAAACATTCAGTACTTC. Translating it yields CASSRQRDKNIQYF.

The chain combines TRBV7-9 with TRBJ2-5; D remains unclear. V was trimmed by 8 bases and J by 3 bases, leaving 13 bases between them. The CDR3 is 13 amino acids. From germline, CDR1 is SEHNR and CDR2 FQNEAQ (reference sequence). In DNA, the CDR3 is TGTGCCAGCTCTCACAGAAACGAAGAGACCCAGTACTTC. It is translated as CASSHRNEETQYF.

The V call is TRBV2, the J call TRBJ2-7; 7 bases map to TRBD1. The CDR3 runs 14 residues. Germline V gene data show CDR1 as SNHLY and CDR2 as FYNNEI. Losses at the gene ends were 8 bases for V and 5 bases for J; bases not matched to a gene: 12. CDR3 coding DNA: TGTGCCAGCGCTAAGGGACAGTTTTTGCACGAGCAGTACTTC. Its translation: CASAKGQFLHEQYF.

This clone has only a few counts. The rearrangement uses TRBV29-1 and TRBJ1-2; D perhaps matches TRBD1 (5 bases). V gave up 6 bases and J gave up 10 bases, with 18 bases separating them. Germline V CDR1 and CDR2: SQVTM, ANQGSEA. The CDR3 totals 12 residues. The CDR3 reads CSVVQDQGSYTF. The CDR3 bases are TGCAGCGTGGTACAGGACCAGGGATCCTACACCTTC.

The chain employs TRBV19 and TRBJ1-5; D remains unclear. V was cut by 10 bases and J by 3 bases, with 10 bases left in between. Germline CDR1 reads LNHDA; CDR2 reads SQIVND (reference sequence). The CDR3 length is 12 residues. CDR3 sequence (DNA): TGTGCCACCTCCTTAGTCAATCAGCCCCAGCATTTT. It yields the protein CATSLVNQPQHF.

The rearrangement uses TRBV5-1 and TRBJ1-1; possible D gene TRBD1, 5 bases. The length of the CDR3 is 14 residues. Trimming took 6 bases from V and 9 from J, leaving 21 bases between them. Germline V lookup: CDR1 SGHRS, CDR2 YFSETQ. This CDR3 reads CASTFRSDGGKAFF. The DNA of the CDR3 is TGCGCCAGCACATTTAGGTCGGACGGGGGAAAAGCTTTCTTT.

The gene calls are TRBV6-1 and TRBJ2-7; D ambiguous. Germline CDR1 is MNHNS and CDR2 is SASEGT. V lost 2 bases to trimming and J lost 3 bases, with 11 bases between them. The CDR3 contains 14 residues. CDR3 sequence (DNA): TGTGCCAGCAGTGAAAATCTAGTGCACTACGAGCAGTACTTC. Residues: CASSENLVHYEQYF.

A few counts support this clone. The V gene is TRBV5-6, the J gene TRBJ1-4, with D unclear. CDR1 SGHDT and CDR2 YYEEEE come from the germline V gene. CDR3 length: 13 amino acids. V lost 4 bases to trimming and J lost 3 bases, with 7 bases between them. The CDR3 loop reads CASSRGSNEKLFF. As DNA, the CDR3 is TGTGCCAGCAGCCGAGGTTCTAATGAAAAACTGTTTTTT.

The chain links TRBV14 to TRBJ2-7, with D maybe TRBD1 (6 bases). The germline V and J ends were trimmed by 6 bases and 6 bases, with 15 bases remaining between them. CDR1 SGHDN and CDR2 FVKESK come from the germline V gene. The CDR3 loop spans 13 amino acids. The CDR3 DNA reads TGTGCCAGCAGAGAACAGTCAGGGGCCGAGCAGTACTTC. This sequence encodes CASREQSGAEQYF.

This clone came up a few times. The chain is built from TRBV6-1 and TRBJ1-1, with D unresolved. There are 12 residues in the CDR3. Between the trimmed V and J ends, which lost 11 bases and 1 base, there was a span of 11 bases. CDR1 MNHNS and CDR2 SASEGT come from the germline V gene. CDR3 sequence: CAGKSGNTEAFF. The CDR3 DNA follows: TGTGCCGGCAAGAGCGGGAACACTGAAGCTTTCTTT.

The genes are TRBV5-1 and TRBJ2-7; 11 bases line up with TRBD1. The trim removed 0 bases at V and 4 bases at J, leaving 6 bases unmatched. From germline, CDR1 is SGHRS and CDR2 YFSETQ. The CDR3 is made up of 16 amino acids. The CDR3 coding sequence is TGCGCCAGCAGCTTGGTCGGACAGGGGGCGTATTACGAGCAGTACTTC. Encoded protein: CASSLVGQGAYYEQYF.

The rearrangement links TRBV6-1 to TRBJ1-5; D possibly corresponds to TRBD1 (6 bases). The CDR3 has 15 amino acids. V was trimmed by 10 bases and J by 5 bases, leaving 21 bases between them. Germline V lookup: CDR1 MNHNS, CDR2 SASEGT. The CDR3 region has the DNA TGTGCCATCCATATGGGTCAGGGGCGCTATCAGCCCCAGCATTTT. Its protein product is CAIHMGQGRYQPQHF.

This chain uses TRBV10-3 with TRBJ1-5; D uncertain. The CDR3 extends over 14 amino acids. From germline, CDR1 is ENHRY and CDR2 SYGVKD. Trimming took 3 bases from V and 0 from J, leaving 6 bases between them. In DNA form, the CDR3 reads TGTGCCATCAGTGAATCCCTTAGCAATCAGCCCCAGCATTTT. It encodes CAISESLSNQPQHF.

V usage is TRBV11-2 and J usage is TRBJ2-5; 9 bases map to TRBD1. The DNA matches TRBJ2-7 better at its end, which makes the J call doubtful. This CDR3 has 18 amino acids. CDR1 and CDR2 (germline): SGHAT, FQNNGV. Here the CDR3 reads CASSSHLGRDRETYEQYF. In DNA, the CDR3 is TGTGCCAGCAGCTCCCATCTGGGCCGGGACAGGGAGACCTACGAGCAGTACTTC.

This clone was detected once. The gene calls are TRBV5-1 and TRBJ2-3; 9 bases are a match to TRBD2. The V gene end was trimmed by 1 base and the J gene end by 4 bases; junction bases not matched to a gene: 4. Germline assignment: CDR1 SGHRS and CDR2 YFSETQ. The CDR3 loop spans 15 amino acids. The CDR3 loop reads CASSLTSGFSDTQYF. The CDR3 coding sequence is TGCGCCAGCAGCTTGACTAGCGGGTTCTCAGATACGCAGTATTTT.

The chain is built from TRBV28 and TRBJ2-5, with 11 nucleotides matching TRBD2. The germline V gene has CDR1 MDHEN and CDR2 SYDVKM. CDR3 length equals 19 residues. V gave up 6 bases and J gave up 1 base; unmatched junction bases: 16. This chain's CDR3 is CASRPHRARTSGSQETQYF. In DNA form, the CDR3 reads TGTGCCAGCAGGCCACACAGGGCACGGACTAGCGGGTCCCAAGAGACCCAGTACTTC.

Concerning this clone: The junction departs from germline at one end; a sequencing error may be responsible. The rearrangement joins TRBV7-7 to TRBJ2-1, with 7 bases that match TRBD2. CDR1 and CDR2 (germline): SSHAT, FNYEAQ (reference sequence). The CDR3 runs to 14 residues. The CDR3 reads CASSPLGGLNEQFF. The CDR3 DNA is TGTGCTAGCAGCCCCCTCGGGGGGTTGAATGAGCAGTTCTTC.

As concerns this clone: At one end the junction does not follow the germline gene, possibly because of a read error. CDR3 protein: CASSVAGGLYEQYF. The CDR3 DNA follows: TGTGCCAGCAGCGTAGCGGGGGGACTCTACGAGCAGTACTTC. The rearrangement uses TRBV7-6 and TRBJ2-7; TRBD2 matches 10 bases. CDR1 is SGHVS and CDR2 is FNYEAQ in the germline V gene. This CDR3 comprises 14 residues. Together with reference TRBV7-6 and TRBJ2-7, the CDR3 gives the full variable domain: GAGVSQSPRYKVTKRGQDVALRCDPISGHVSLYWYRQALGQGPEFLTYFNYEAQQDKSGLPNDRFSAERPEGSISTLTIQRTEQRDSAMYRCASSVAGGLYEQYFGPGTRLTVT.

The J gene is TRBJ1-4, the V gene TRBV29-1, with TRBD1 matching 8 bases. The V and J ends lost 6 bases and 14 bases, in that order; junction bases with no gene match: 11. The CDR3 extends over 12 amino acids. Germline CDR1 reads SQVTM; CDR2 reads ANQGSEA. This chain's CDR3 is CSVGDDRGDLFF. The CDR3 region has the DNA TGCAGCGTAGGGGATGACAGGGGCGACCTGTTTTTT. Full variable domain (outside the CDR3, taken from reference TRBV29-1 and TRBJ1-4): SAVISQKPSRDICQRGTSLTIQCQVDSQVTMMFWYRQQPGQSLTLIATANQGSEATYESGFVIDKFPISRPNLTFSTLTVSNMSPEDSSIYLCSVGDDRGDLFFGSGTQLSVL.

V and J are TRBV9 and TRBJ2-3; D uncertain. This CDR3 spans 10 amino acids. V was clipped by 4 bases and J by 9 bases, with 6 bases between them. Germline loops: CDR1 SGDLS, CDR2 YYNGEE. The CDR3 DNA reads as TGTGCCAGCAGCCCTTCCACGCAGTATTTT. The encoded protein is CASSPSTQYF. Full variable domain (outside the CDR3, taken from reference TRBV9 and TRBJ2-3): DSGVTQTPKHLITATGQRVTLRCSPRSGDLSVYWYQQSLDQGLQFLIQYYNGEERAKGNILERFSAQQFPDLHSELNLSSLELGDSALYFCASSPSTQYFGPGTRLTVL.

V usage is TRBV7-6 and J usage is TRBJ1-1; D call uncertain. CDR1 and CDR2 from the germline V gene are SGHVS and FNYEAQ. V was clipped by 0 bases and J by 4 bases, with 9 bases between them. The CDR3 consists of 14 residues. The CDR3 nucleotides read TGTGCCAGCAGCTTAGCGGTGGCCCCCACTGAAGCTTTCTTT. Its protein is CASSLAVAPTEAFF.

V gene TRBV25-1 combines with J gene TRBJ2-7; D may be TRBD2 (6 bases). The germline CDR1 and CDR2 sequences are MGHDK and SYGVNS. V was shortened by 7 bases and J by 0 bases, with 13 bases between the two germline ends. This CDR3 has 14 amino acids. This CDR3 reads CASKTAGTSYEQYF. The CDR3 DNA sequence: TGTGCCAGCAAGACCGCGGGGACCTCCTACGAGCAGTACTTC.

The J gene is TRBJ2-5, the V gene TRBV27; no clear D gene. Trimming took 4 bases from V and 3 from J, leaving 9 bases between them. The CDR3 runs to 13 residues. The germline CDR1 and CDR2 sequences are MNHEY and SMNVEV (reference sequence). The CDR3: CASSYIGEETQYF. Written as DNA, the CDR3 is TGTGCCAGCAGTTATATTGGAGAAGAGACCCAGTACTTC.